This T cell receptor (beta chain) is from a study of shared clonotypes between healthy human individuals. Libraries were prepared by immunoSEQ multiplex PCR; TCRdb keeps only in-frame clonotypes and omits some of them. The table includes millions of clones, about 92% detected once. It was CD45RO-negative cells, positively selected for CCR7, that made up naive CD8 cells, with terminally differentiated effector memory CD45RA+ cells excluded. Study-level results: Naive subsets generally exceeded memory subsets in estimated richness.

Concerning this clone itself: Antigen: not known.

What was sequenced was naive CD8+ T cells from PBMCs. The source is a man between 18 and 29 years old in good health. Some clones in this sample may be carry-over from other donors' samples.

The CDR3 DNA reads TGTGCCAGCAGTGAGAGCGGGGACGGGGACATTCAGTACTTC. It encodes CASSESGDGDIQYF. This chain joins TRBV6-5 and TRBJ2-4; 7 bases are shared with TRBD2. The CDR3 length is 14 residues. Germline values: CDR1 MNHEY, CDR2 SVGAGI. The ends lost 5 bases at V and 8 bases at J; junction bases unmatched: 9.